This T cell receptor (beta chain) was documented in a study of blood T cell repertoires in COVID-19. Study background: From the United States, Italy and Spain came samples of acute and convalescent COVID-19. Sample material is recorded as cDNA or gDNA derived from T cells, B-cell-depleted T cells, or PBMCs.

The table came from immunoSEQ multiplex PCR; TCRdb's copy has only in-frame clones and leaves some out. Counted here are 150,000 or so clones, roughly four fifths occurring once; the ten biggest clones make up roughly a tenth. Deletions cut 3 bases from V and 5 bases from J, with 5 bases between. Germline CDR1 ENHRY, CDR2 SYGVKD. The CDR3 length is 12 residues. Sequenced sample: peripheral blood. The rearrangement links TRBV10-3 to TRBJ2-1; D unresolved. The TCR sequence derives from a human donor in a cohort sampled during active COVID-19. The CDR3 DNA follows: TGTGCCATCAGTGATTCAAACAATGAGCAGTTCTTC. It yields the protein CAISDSNNEQFF.